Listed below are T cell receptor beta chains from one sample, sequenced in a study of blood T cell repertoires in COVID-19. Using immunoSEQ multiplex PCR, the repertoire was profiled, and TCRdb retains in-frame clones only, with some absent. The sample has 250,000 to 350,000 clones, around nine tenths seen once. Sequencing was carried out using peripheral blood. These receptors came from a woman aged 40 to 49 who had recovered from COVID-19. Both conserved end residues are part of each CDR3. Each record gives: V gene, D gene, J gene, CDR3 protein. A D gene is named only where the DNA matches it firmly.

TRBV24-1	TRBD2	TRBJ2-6	CATGGTVSGANVLTF
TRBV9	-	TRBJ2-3	CASSVGPSTDTQYF
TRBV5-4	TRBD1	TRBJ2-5	CASSFPGGIQETQYF
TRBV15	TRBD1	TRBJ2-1	CATSSPGTGGYNEQFF
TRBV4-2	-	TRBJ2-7	CASSQDSGPSYEQYF
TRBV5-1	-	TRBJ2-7	CASSLSGTTYEQYF
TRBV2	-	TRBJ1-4	CASGGNNEKLFF
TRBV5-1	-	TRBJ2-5	CASSLGQAETQYF
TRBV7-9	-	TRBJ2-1	CASSLALSGDNEQFF
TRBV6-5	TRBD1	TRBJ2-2	CAGQGTNTGELFF
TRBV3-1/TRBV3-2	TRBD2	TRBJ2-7	CASSTLAGGPIEQYF
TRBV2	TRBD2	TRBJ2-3	CAREGTTRMDTQYF
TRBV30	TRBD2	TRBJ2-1	CAWSVHGGINEQFF
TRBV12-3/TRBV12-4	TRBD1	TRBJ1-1	CASNLQGGTEAFF
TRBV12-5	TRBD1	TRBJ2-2	CASGSNRGENTGELFF
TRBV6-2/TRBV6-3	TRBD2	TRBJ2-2	CASSYHGRATGELFF
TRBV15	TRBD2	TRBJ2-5	CATSRDLVGGGTQYF
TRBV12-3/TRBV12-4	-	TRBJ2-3	CASSLQDTQYF
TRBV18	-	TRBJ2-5	CASSPLQGGETQYF
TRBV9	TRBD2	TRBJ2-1	CASSEVAGGLNNEQFF
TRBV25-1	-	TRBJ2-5	CASRTDSQETQYF
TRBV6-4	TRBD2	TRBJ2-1	CASSAGLEGEEQFF
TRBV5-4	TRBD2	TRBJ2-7	CASSAGGTSGSWEQYF
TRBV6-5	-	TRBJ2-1	CASSRGETAHNEQFF
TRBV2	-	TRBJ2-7	CASSEGGEQYF
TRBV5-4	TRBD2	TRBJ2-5	CASRSASGPQETQYF
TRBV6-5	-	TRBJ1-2	CASSSTGRAHYGYTF
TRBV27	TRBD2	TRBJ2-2	CASSGTSGNTGELFF
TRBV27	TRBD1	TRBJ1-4	CASSPWTGENEKLFF
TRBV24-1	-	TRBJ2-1	CATGGRLGEQFF
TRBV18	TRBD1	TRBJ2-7	CASSPRTPRDSPEQYF
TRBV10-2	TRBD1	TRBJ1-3	CASSETGENTIYF
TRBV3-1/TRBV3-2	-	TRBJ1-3	CASSQQGSAGNTIYF
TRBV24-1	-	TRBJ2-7	CATSVGPLPWEQYF
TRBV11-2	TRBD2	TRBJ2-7	CASSPLFGEGGFNEQYF
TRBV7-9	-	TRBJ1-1	CASSVSSGENTEAFF
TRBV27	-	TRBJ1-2	CASSKGDYGYTF
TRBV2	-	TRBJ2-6	CASRETETGANVLTF
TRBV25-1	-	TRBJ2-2	CASSEWEAPPTNTGELFF
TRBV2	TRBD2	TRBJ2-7	CASSPGRGRDEQYF
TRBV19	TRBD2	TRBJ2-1	CASSMSGGDYNEQFF
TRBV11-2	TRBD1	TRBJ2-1	CASSSLTGYRASYNEQFF
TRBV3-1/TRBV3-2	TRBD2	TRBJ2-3	CASSSEAGADTQYF
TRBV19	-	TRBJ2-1	CASSTSIADSYNEQFF
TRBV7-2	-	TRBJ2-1	CASNLRGNAYNEQFF
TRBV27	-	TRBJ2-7	CASSFYTGSYEQYF
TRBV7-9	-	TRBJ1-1	CASSPGLLNTEAFF
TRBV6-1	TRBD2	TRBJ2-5	CASSESASGYQETQYF
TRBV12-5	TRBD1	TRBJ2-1	CASGLLFGQGDEQFF
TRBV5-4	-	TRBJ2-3	CASSLADTQYF
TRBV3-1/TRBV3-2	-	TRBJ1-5	CASSQESGNQPQHF
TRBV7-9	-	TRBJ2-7	CASSLGVRDFSYEQYF
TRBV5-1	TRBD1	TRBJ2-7	CASSRDRGQSSYEQYF